This T cell receptor beta chain was found in a study of immune heterogeneity within non-small cell lung tumors. The trim removed 3 bases at V and 2 bases at J, leaving 9 bases unmatched. The germline V gene encodes CDR1 SGHRS and CDR2 YFSETQ. This CDR3 has 16 amino acids. The starting template was genomic DNA from bulk tumor, 600 ng per sample. Doctors removed several biopsies from each primary tumor during surgery, keeping them far apart. The study cohort was described as untreated, and its members had newly diagnosed non-small cell lung cancer. They went on to have curative surgery. Study-level results: Individual patients' high-frequency T-cell receptor beta clonotypes were largely distinct from one another.

Worth noting for this clonotype: Its specificity is not known.

The authors amplified TCR beta CDR3 by multiplex PCR with 32 V and 13 J primers. MiXCR was run by TCRdb on the multiplex PCR reads, yielding one entry per CDR3 protein. This sample has 20,000 or so distinct CDR3 sequences, with less than 35% found just once. The sequence was collected from a middle-aged man with non-small cell lung cancer. J is TRBJ2-5 and V is TRBV5-1; TRBD2 aligns across 8 bases. Sequencing was carried out using lung tumor tissue. CDR3 protein: CASSSRAGVTQETQYF. The CDR3 DNA reads as TGCGCCAGCAGCTCTCGAGCGGGAGTCACTCAAGAGACCCAGTACTTC.